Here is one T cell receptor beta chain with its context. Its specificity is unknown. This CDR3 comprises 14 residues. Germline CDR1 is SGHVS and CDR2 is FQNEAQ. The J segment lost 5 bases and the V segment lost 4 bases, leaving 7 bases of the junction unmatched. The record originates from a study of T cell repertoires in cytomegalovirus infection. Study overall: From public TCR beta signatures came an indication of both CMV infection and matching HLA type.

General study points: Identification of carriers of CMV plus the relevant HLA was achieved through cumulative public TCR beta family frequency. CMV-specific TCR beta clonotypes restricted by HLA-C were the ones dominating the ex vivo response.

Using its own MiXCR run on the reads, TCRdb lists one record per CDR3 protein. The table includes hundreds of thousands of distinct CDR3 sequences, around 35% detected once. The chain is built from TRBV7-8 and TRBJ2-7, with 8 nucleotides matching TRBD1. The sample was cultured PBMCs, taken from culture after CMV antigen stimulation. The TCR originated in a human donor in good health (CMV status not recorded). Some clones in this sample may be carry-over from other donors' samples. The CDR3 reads CASSSWTGLNEQYF. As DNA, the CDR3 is TGTGCCAGCAGCTCATGGACAGGGCTGAACGAGCAGTACTTC.